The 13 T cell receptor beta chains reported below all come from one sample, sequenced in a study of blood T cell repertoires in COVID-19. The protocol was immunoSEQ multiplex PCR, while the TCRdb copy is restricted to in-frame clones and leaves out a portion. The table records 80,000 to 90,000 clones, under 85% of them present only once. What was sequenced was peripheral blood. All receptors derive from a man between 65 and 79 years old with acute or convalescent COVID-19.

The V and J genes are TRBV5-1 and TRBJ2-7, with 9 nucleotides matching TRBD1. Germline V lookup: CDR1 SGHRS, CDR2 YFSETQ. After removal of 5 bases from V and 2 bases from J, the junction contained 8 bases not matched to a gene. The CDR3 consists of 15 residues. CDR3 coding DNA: TGCGCCAGCAGATCCACACAGGGGGCCCCCTACGAGCAGTACTTC. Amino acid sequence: CASRSTQGAPYEQYF.

The DNA of the CDR3 is TGTGCCAGCTCACCTGGAGGTAGCACAGATACGCAGTATTTT. It encodes CASSPGGSTDTQYF. The chain couples TRBV18 to TRBJ2-3; tentatively, D is TRBD2 (5 bases). The CDR3 sequence is 14 residues long. Germline CDR1 is KGHSH and CDR2 is LQKENI. The V and J ends lost 3 bases and 0 bases respectively, with 7 bases between them.

The CDR3 here is CATSDSMDTSGYTF. The CDR3 DNA is TGTGCCACCAGTGATTCTATGGACACTTCTGGCTACACCTTC. The chain carries TRBV24-1 and TRBJ1-2, with TRBD1 as a possible D gene (5 bases). V was pared by 2 bases and J by 7 bases, with 13 bases between. The CDR3 extends over 14 amino acids. Germline V gives CDR1 KGHDR, CDR2 SFDVKD.

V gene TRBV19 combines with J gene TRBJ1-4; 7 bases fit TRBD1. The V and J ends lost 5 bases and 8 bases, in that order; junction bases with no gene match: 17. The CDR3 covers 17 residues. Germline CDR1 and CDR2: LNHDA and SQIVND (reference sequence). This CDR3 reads CASSPRSPRQGIEKLFF. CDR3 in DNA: TGTGCCAGTAGTCCTCGATCCCCGCGACAGGGAATCGAAAAACTGTTTTTT.

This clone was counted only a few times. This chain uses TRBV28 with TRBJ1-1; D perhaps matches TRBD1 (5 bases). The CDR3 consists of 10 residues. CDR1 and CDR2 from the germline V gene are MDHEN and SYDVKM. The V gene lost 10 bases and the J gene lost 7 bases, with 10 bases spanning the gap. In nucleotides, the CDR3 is TGTGCCACCAACACAGGTGAAGCTTTCTTT. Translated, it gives CATNTGEAFF.

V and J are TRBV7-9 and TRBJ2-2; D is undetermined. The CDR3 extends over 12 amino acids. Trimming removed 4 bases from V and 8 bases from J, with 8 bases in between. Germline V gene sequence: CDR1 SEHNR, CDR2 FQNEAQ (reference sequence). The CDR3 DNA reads TGTGCCAGCAGCTCAGAAACGGGGGAGCTGTTTTTT. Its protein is CASSSETGELFF.

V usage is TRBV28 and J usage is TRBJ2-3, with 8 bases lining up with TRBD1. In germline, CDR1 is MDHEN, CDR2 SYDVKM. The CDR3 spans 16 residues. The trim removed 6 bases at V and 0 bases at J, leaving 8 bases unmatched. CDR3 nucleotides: TGTGCCAGCAGGCCCCCAGGGGGCCTTAGCACAGATACGCAGTATTTT. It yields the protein CASRPPGGLSTDTQYF.

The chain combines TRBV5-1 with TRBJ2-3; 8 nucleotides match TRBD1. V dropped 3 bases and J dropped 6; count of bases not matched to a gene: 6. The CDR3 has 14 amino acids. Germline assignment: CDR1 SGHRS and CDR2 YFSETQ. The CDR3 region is CASSSQGAGDTQYF. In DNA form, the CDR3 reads TGCGCCAGCAGCTCCCAGGGGGCAGGTGATACGCAGTATTTT.

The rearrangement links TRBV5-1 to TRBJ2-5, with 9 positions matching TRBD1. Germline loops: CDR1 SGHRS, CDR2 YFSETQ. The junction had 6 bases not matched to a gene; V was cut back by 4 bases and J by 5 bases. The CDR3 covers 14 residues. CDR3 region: CASSPDRGGETQYF. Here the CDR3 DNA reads TGCGCCAGCAGCCCGGACAGGGGCGGGGAGACCCAGTACTTC.

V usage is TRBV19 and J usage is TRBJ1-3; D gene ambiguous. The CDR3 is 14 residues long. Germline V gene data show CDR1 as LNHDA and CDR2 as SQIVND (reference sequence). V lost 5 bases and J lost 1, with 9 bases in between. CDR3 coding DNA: TGTGCCAGTAGTCCGCGAGGATCTGGAAACACCATATATTTT. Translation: CASSPRGSGNTIYF.

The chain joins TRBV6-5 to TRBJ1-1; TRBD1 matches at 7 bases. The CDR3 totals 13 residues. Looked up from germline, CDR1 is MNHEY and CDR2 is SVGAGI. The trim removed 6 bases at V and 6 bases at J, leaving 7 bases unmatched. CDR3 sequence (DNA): TGTGCCAGCAGCAAGACAGGGAGGTCTGAAGCTTTCTTT. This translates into CASSKTGRSEAFF.

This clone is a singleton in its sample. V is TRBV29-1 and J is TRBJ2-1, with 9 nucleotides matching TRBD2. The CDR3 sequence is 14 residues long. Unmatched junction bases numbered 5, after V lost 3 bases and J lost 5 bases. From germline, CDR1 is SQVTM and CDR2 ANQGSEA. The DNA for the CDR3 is TGCAGCGTTGATGGGTTAGCGGGGGACAATGAGCAGTTCTTC. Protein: CSVDGLAGDNEQFF.

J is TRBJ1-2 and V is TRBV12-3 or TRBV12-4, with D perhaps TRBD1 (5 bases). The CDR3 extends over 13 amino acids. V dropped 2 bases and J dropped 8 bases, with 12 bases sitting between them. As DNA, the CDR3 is TGTGCCAGCAGTTTATCCCAGGGCGGAGGCTACACCTTC. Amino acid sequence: CASSLSQGGGYTF.